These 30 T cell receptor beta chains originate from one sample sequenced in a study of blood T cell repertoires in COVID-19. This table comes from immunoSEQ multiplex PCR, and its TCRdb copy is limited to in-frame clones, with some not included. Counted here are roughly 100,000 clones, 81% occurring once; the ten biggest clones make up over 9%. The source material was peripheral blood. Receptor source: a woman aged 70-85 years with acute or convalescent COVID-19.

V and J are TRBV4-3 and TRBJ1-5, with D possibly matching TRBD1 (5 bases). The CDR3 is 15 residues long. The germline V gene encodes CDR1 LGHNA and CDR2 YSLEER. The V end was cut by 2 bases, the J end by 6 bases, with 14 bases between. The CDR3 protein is CASSQSWQGAQPQHF. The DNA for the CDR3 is TGCGCCAGCAGCCAAAGTTGGCAGGGTGCTCAGCCCCAGCATTTT.

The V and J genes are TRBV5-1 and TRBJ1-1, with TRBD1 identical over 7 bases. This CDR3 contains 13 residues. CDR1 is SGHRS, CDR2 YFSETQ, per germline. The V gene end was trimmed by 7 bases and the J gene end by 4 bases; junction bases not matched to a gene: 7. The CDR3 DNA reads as TGCGCCAGCGGCAGGGGGTTCGGCACTGAAGCTTTCTTT. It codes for CASGRGFGTEAFF.

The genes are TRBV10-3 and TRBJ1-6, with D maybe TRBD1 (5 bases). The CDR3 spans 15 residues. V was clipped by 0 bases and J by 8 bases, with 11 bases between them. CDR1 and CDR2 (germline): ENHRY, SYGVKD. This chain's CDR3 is CAISESNRLYSPLHF. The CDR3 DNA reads TGTGCCATCAGTGAGTCGAACAGGTTGTATTCACCCCTCCACTTT.

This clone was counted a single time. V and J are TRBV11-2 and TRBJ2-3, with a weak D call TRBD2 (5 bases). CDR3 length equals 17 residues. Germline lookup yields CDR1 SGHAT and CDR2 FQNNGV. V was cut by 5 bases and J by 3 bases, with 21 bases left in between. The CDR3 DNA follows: TGTGCCAGCAGCCCCTACTCGCGGGTGCTGACGACAGATACGCAGTATTTT. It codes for CASSPYSRVLTTDTQYF.

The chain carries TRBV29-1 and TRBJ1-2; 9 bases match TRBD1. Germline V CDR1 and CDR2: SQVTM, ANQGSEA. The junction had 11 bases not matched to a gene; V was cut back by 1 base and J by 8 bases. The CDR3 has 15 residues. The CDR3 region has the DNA TGCAGCGTTGAAGTACCGGGACAGGGTCTACGAGGCTACACCTTC. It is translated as CSVEVPGQGLRGYTF.

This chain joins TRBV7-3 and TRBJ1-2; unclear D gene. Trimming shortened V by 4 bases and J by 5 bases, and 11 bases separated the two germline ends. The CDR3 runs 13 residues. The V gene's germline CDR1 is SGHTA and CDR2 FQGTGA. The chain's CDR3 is CASSSGVGYGYTF. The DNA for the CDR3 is TGTGCCAGCAGCTCCGGGGTCGGGTATGGCTACACCTTC.

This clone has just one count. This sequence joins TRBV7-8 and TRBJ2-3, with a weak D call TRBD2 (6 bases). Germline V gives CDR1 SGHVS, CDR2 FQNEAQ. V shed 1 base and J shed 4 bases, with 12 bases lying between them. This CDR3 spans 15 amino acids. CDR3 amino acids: CASSLGGIAPDTQYF. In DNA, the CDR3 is TGTGCCAGCAGCTTAGGCGGGATAGCCCCAGATACGCAGTATTTT.

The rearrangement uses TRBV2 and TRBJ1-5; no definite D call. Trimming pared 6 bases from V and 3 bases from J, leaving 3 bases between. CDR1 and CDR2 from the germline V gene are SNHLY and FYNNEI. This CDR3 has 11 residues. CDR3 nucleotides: TGTGCCAGCAGCCTCAATCAGCCCCAGCATTTT. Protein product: CASSLNQPQHF.

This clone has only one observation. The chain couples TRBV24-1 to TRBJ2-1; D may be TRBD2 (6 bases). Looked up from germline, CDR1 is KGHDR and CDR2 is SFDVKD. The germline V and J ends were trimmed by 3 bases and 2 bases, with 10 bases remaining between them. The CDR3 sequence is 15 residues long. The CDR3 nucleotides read TGTGCCACCAGTGATATACTAGCCCCCTACAATGAGCAGTTCTTC. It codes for CATSDILAPYNEQFF.

The CDR3 nucleotides read TGTGCCAGCAGTGAATTGAGGGTAGAGACCCAGTACTTC. Translation gives CASSELRVETQYF. This sequence joins TRBV6-1 and TRBJ2-5; tentatively, D is TRBD2 (5 bases). The CDR3 extends over 13 amino acids. Between the trimmed V and J ends, which lost 2 bases and 4 bases, there was a span of 8 bases. Germline V gene lookup returns CDR1 MNHNS and CDR2 SASEGT.

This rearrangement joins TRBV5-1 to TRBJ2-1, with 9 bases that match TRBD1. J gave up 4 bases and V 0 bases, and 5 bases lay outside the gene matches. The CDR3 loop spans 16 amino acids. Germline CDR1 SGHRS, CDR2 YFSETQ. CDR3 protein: CASSLAGTGPYNEQFF. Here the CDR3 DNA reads TGCGCCAGCAGCTTGGCGGGGACAGGGCCTTACAATGAGCAGTTCTTC.

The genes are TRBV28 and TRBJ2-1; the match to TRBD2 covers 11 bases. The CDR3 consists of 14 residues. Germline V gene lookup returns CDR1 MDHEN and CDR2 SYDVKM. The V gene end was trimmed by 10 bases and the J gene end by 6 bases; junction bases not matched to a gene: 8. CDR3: CATKPGLAANEQFF. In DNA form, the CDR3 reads TGTGCCACCAAACCGGGACTAGCGGCCAATGAGCAGTTCTTC.

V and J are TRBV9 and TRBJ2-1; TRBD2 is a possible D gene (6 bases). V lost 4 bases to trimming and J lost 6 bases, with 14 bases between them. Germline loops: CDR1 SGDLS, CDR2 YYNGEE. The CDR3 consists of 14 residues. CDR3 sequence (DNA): TGTGCCAGCAGCTCTCGACTAGGAGCCAATGAGCAGTTCTTC. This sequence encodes CASSSRLGANEQFF.

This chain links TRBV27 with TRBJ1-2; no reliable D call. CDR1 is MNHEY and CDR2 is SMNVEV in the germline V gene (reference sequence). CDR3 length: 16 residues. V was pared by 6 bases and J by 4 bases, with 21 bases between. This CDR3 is CASSPFRGSIGYGYTF. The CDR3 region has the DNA TGTGCCAGCAGCCCCTTCCGGGGTTCAATCGGCTATGGCTACACCTTC.

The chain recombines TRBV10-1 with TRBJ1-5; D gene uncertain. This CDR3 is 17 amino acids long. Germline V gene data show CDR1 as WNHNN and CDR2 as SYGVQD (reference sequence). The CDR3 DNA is TGCGCAGCGCGCCGGGAGGGAGGGCTGTATAGCAATCAGCCCCAGCATTTT. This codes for CAARREGGLYSNQPQHF.

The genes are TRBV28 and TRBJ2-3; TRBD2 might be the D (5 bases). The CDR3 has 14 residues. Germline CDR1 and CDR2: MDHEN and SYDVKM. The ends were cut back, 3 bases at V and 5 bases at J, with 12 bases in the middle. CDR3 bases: TGTGCCAGCAGTTTGACGGACTTGAAAGATACGCAGTATTTT. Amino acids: CASSLTDLKDTQYF.

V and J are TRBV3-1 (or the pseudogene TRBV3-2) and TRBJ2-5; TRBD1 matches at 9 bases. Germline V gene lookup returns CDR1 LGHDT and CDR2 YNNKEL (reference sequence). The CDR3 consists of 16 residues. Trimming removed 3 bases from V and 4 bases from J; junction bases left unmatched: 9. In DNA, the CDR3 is TGTGCCAGCAGCCACACCCGGACAGGGGCGGCAGAGACCCAGTACTTC. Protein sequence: CASSHTRTGAAETQYF.

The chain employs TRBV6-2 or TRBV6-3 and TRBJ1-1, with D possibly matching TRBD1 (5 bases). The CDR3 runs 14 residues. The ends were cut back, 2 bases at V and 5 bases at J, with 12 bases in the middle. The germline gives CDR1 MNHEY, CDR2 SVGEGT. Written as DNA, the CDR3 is TGTGCCAGCAGTTACATGGGGGGTCGTACTGAAGCTTTCTTT. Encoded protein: CASSYMGGRTEAFF.

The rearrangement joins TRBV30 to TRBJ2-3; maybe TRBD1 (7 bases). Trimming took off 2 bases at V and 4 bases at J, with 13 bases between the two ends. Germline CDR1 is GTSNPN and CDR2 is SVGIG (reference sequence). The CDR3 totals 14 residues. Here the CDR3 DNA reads TGTGCCTGGAGTCAGGGGGGCGGGGCAGATACGCAGTATTTT. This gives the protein CAWSQGGGADTQYF.

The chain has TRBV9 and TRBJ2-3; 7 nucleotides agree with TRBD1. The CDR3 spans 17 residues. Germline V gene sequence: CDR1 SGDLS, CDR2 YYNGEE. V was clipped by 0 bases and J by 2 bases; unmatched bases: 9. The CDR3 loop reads CASSVAWGTAVTDTQYF. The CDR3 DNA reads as TGTGCCAGCAGCGTAGCGTGGGGGACAGCTGTCACAGATACGCAGTATTTT.

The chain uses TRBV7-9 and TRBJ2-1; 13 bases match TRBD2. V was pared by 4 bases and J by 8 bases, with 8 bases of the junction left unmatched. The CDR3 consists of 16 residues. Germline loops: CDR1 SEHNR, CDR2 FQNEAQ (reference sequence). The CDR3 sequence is CASSSKGLAGADEQFF. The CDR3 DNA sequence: TGTGCCAGCAGCTCTAAAGGACTAGCGGGAGCGGATGAGCAGTTCTTC.

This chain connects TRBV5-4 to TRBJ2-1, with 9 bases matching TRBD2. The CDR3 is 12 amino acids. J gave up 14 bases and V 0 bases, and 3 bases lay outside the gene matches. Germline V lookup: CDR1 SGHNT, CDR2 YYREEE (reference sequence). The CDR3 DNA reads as TGTGCCAGCAGCTTGGTTGCTAGCGGGGAGTTCTTC. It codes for CASSLVASGEFF.

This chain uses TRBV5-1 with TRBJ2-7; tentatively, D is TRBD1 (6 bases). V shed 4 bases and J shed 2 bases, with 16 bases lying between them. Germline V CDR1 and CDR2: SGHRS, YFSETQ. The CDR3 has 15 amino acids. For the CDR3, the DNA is TGCGCCAGCAGCCCAACAGGGACCATCGCCTACGAGCAGTACTTC. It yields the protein CASSPTGTIAYEQYF.

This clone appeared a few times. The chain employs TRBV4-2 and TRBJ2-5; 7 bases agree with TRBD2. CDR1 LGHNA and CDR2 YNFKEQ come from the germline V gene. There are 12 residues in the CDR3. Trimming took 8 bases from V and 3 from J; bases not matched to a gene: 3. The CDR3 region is CASWGGEETQYF. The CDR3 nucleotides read TGTGCCAGCTGGGGAGGGGAAGAGACCCAGTACTTC.

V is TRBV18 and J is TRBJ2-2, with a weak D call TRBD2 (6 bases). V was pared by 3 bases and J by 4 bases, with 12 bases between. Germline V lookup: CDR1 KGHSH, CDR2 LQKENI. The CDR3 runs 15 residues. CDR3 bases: TGTGCCAGCTCACCGACCGGGACTCCCACCGGGGAGCTGTTTTTT. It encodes CASSPTGTPTGELFF.

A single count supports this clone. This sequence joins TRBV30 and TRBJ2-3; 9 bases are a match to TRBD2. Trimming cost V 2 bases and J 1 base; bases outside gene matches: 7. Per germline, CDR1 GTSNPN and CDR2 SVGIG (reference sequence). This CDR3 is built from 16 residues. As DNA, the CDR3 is TGTGCCTGGAGTACGCCTGTAGCGGGGGGCACAGATACGCAGTATTTT. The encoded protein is CAWSTPVAGGTDTQYF.

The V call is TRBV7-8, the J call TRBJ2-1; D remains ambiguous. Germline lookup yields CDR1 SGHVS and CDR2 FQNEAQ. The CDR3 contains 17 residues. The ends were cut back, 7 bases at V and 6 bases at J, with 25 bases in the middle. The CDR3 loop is CASTIFPIGTDPNEQFF. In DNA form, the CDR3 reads TGTGCCAGCACCATTTTCCCCATCGGCACAGATCCCAATGAGCAGTTCTTC.

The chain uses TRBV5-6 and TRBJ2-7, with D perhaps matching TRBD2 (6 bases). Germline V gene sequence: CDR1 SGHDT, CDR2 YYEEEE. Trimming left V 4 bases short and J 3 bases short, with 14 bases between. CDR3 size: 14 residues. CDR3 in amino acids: CASSGGRRDYEQYF. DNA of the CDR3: TGTGCCAGCAGCGGGGGACGGAGGGACTACGAGCAGTACTTC.

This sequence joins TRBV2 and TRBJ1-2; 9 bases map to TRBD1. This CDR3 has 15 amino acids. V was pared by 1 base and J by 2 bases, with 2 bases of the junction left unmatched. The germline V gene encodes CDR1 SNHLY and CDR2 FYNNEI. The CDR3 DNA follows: TGTGCCAGCAGTGAAGGGGGACAGGGCAACTATGGCTACACCTTC. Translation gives CASSEGGQGNYGYTF. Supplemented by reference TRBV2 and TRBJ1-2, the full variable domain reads EPEVTQTPSHQVTQMGQEVILRCVPISNHLYFYWYRQILGQKVEFLVSFYNNEISEKSEIFDDQFSVERPDGSNFTLKIRSTKLEDSAMYFCASSEGGQGNYGYTFGSGTRLTVV.

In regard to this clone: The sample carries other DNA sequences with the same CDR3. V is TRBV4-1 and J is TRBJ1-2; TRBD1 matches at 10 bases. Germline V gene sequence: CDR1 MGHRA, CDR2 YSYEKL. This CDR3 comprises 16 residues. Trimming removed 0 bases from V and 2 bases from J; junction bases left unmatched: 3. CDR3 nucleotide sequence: TGCGCCAGCAGCCAAGAAGGGACAGGGGTGAACTATGGCTACACCTTC. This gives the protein CASSQEGTGVNYGYTF.